The clone carrying this T cell receptor (beta chain) was seen repeatedly, ten times or more. Its antigen is unidentified. This sample is drawn from a study of T-cell reconstitution after alpha-beta-depleted transplantation in children. Study results and caveats: Several hundred expanded graft clones reportedly supplied alpha-beta T cells about two months after transplant. By one year post-transplant, T-cell counts and diversity largely arose from T cells that were newly produced.

The authors prepared the TCRbeta library with unique molecular identifiers. TCRdb itself ran the PCR reads through MiXCR, one entry per CDR3 protein. The data contain more than 400,000 distinct CDR3 sequences, 10% to 12% of them singletons. This CDR3 is built from 15 residues. V was pared by 9 bases and J by 8 bases, with 14 bases of the junction left unmatched. The germline CDR1 and CDR2 sequences are ENHRY and SYGVKD. Sample: PBMCs, mostly from graft donor cells, taken 180 days after TCRalphabeta/CD19-depleted stem cell transplant. The chain couples TRBV10-3 to TRBJ2-1, with 9 bases aligning to TRBD2. The sequence derives from a female patient between 2 and 10 years old who had a stem cell transplant for aplastic anemia, so the T cells may come from the graft donor. The CDR3 sequence is CAIKYSGTSMDEQFF. In DNA form, the CDR3 reads TGTGCCATTAAATACTCCGGGACTAGCATGGATGAGCAGTTCTTC.